The 2 T cell receptor beta chains listed next were all sequenced from one sample in a study of cytomegalovirus exposure and HLA in healthy donors. A multiplex PCR was run with 60 Vbeta primers and 13 Jbeta primers. The assay was immunoSEQ multiplex PCR, and TCRdb's table has in-frame clones only and misses some. This sample has some 180,000 clones, with 70% to 80% found just once. The sample comprised PBMCs. The receptors here all came from a woman aged 55-69 years in good health and CMV-seropositive.

The V gene is TRBV28, the J gene TRBJ1-1; D gene uncertain. V lost 6 bases and J lost 11, with 22 bases in between. Germline CDR1 and CDR2: MDHEN and SYDVKM. This CDR3 has 14 residues. The CDR3 nucleotides are TGTGCCAGCAGCTTTATGGGAGGTCTGAACTGGGCTTTCTTT. Translated: CASSFMGGLNWAFF.

The rearrangement links TRBV7-2 to TRBJ1-4, with TRBD1 identical over 7 bases. J lost 4 bases, V lost 1 base, and 3 bases had no gene match. The CDR3 runs to 15 residues. CDR1 and CDR2 from the germline V gene are SGHTA and FQGNSA. CDR3 nucleotides: TGTGCCAGCAGCTTAGGGGGACAGCGTAATGAAAAACTGTTTTTT. The encoded protein is CASSLGGQRNEKLFF.